The sequence of this TCR beta chain was determined in a study of T-cell memory formation after mild COVID-19. Overall study context: Clustering of TCRs was largely donor specific. General observations from the study: In second-wave clones peaking day 37, SARS-CoV-2 specificity remained unconfirmed. In pre-infection memory, a portion of responding clones appeared, which suggested that cross-reactive memory joined.

With constant-segment primers, 5'RACE yielded cDNA libraries of TCR alpha and TCR beta that carried sample barcodes and UMIs. From the 5' RACE reads, TCRdb called clonotypes with MiXCR, one entry per CDR3 protein. The table has around 160,000 distinct CDR3 sequences, around 10% seen once. CDR1 is KGHSH and CDR2 is LQKENI in the germline V gene. Deletions cut 4 bases from V and 2 bases from J, with 13 bases between. This CDR3 has 15 residues. A remark on this clonotype: The antigen is unknown.

This rearrangement joins TRBV18 to TRBJ2-3; D not certain. This TCR was recovered from a man younger than 35 who had mild COVID-19 (a few samples of this study predate the infection). Cell type and time point are not known. The material sequenced was PBMCs or a T cell subset sorted from them (not recorded which). The CDR3 protein is CASSRNYQSTDTQYF. The CDR3 DNA follows: TGTGCCAGCTCACGTAACTATCAATCCACAGATACGCAGTATTTT. Full variable domain (rest looked up from reference TRBV18 and TRBJ2-3): NAGVMQNPRHLVRRRGQEARLRCSPMKGHSHVYWYRQLPEEGLKFMVYLQKENIIDESGMPKERFSAEFPKEGPSILRIQQVVRGDSAAYFCASSRNYQSTDTQYFGPGTRLTVL.